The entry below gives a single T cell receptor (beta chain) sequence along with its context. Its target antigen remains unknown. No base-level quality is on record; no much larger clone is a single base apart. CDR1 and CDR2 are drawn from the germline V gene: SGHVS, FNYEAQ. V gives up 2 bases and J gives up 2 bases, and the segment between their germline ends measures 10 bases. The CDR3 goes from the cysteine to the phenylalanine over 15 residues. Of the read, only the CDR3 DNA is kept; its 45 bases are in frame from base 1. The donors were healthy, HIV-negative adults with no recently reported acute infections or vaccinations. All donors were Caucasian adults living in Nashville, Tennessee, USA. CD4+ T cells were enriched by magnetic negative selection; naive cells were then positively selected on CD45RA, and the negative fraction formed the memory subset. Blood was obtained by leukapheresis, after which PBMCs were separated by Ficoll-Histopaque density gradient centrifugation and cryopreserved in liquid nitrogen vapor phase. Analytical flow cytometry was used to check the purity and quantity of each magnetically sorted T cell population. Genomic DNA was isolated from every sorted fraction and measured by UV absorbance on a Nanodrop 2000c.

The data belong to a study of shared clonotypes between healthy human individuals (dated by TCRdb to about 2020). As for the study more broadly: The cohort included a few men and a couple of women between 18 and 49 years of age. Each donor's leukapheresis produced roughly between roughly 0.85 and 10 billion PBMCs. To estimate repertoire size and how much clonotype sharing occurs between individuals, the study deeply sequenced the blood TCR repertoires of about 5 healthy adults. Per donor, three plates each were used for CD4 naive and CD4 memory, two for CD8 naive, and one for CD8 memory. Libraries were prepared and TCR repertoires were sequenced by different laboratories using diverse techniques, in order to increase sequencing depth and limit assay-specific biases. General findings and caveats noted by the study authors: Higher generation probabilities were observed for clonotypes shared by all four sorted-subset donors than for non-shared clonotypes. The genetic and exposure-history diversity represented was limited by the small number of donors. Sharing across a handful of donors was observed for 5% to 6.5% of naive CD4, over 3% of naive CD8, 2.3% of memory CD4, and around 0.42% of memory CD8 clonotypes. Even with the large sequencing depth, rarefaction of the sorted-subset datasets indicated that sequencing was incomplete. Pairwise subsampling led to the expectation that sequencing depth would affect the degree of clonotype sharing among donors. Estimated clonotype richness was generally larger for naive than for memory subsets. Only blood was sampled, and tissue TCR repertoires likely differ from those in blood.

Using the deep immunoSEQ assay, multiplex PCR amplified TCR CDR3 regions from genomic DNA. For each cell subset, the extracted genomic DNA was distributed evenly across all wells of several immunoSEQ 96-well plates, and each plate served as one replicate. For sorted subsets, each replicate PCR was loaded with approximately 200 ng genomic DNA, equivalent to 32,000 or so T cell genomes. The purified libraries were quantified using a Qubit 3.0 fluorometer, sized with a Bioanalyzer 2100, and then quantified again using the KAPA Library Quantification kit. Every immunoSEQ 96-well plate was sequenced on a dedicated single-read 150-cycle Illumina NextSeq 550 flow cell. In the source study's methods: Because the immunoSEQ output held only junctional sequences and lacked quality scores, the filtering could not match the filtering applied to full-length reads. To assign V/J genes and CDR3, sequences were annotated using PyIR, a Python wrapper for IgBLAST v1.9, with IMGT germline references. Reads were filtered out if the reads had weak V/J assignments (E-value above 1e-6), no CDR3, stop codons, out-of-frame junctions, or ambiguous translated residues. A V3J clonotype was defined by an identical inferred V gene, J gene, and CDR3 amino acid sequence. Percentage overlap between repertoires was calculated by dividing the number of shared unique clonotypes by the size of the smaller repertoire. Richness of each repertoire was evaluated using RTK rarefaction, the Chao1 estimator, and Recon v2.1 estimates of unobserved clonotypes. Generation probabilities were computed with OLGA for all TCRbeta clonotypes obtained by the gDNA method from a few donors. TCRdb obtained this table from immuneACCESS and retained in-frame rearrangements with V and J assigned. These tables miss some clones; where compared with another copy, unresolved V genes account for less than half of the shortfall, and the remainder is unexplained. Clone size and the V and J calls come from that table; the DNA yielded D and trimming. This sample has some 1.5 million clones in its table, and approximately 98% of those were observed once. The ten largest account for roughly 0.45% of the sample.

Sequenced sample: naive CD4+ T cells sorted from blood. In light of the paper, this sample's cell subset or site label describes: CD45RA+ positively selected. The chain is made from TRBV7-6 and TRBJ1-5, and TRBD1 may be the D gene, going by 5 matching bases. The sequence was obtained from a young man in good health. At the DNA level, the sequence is TGTGCCAGCAGCTTATTGCAGGGAGGCAATCAGCCCCAGCATTTT. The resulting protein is CASSLLQGGNQPQHF.